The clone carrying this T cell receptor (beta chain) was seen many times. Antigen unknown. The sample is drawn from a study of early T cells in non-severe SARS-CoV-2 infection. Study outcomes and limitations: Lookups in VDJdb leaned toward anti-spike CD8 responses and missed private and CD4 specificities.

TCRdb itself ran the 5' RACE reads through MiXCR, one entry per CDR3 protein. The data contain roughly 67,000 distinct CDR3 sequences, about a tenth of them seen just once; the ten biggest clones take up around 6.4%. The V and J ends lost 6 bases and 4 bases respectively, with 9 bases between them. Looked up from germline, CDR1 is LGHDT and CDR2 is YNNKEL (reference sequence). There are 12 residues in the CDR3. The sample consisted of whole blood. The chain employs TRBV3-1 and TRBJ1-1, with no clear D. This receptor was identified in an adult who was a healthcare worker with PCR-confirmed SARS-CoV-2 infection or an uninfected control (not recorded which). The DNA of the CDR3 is TGTGCCAGCAGGGAAGTGGGCACTGAAGCTTTCTTT. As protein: CASREVGTEAFF.